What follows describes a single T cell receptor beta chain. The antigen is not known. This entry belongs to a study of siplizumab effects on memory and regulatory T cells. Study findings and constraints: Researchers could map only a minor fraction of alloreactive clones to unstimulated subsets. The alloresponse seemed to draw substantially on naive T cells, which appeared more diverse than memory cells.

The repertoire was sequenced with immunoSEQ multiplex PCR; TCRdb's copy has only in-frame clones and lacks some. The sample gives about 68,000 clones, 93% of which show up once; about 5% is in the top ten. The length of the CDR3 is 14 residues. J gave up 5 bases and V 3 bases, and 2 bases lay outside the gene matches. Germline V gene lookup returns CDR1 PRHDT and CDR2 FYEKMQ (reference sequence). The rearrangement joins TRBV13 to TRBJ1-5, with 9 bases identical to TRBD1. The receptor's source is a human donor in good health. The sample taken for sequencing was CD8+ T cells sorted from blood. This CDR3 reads CASSLGQGDQPQHF. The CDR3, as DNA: TGTGCCAGCAGCTTGGGACAGGGTGATCAGCCCCAGCATTTT.